These T cell receptor beta chains were read from a single sample in a study of blood T cell repertoires in COVID-19. Sequencing was performed with immunoSEQ multiplex PCR; in TCRdb, only in-frame clones are kept and a portion is missing. The sample lists tens of thousands of clones, 80% to 85% seen once, with roughly 9.2% in the top ten. The sequencing input was peripheral blood. The receptors shown here come from a human donor in a cohort sampled during active COVID-19. CDR3s include the opening cysteine and the closing phenylalanine or tryptophan. Each record gives: V gene, clone size, D gene, J gene, CDR3 DNA, CDR3 protein. D genes are given only for firm matches. Clone size is stated in some rows and not others, as once, few, many or a class when expanded.

>TRBV6-5|-|-|TRBJ1-2
TGTGCCAGCAGTTACAGGGGGGAGGGCTATGGCTACACCTTC
CASSYRGEGYGYTF
>TRBV29-1|-|-|TRBJ2-1
TGCAGCAGTACCCTCCTAGGAGAGAAGGATGAGCAGTTCTTC
CSSTLLGEKDEQFF
>TRBV29-1|-|TRBD1|TRBJ1-2
TGCAGCGTTGATTTTAGGGGGCTTGGCTATGGCTACACCTTC
CSVDFRGLGYGYTF
>TRBV6-5|-|-|TRBJ1-2
TGTGCCAGCATAGAGGGCCTAAGGGACTATGGCTACACCTTC
CASIEGLRDYGYTF
>TRBV6-5|few|-|TRBJ2-5
TGTGCCAGCAGCCCGGGTTCATACGGGGAGACCCAGTACTTC
CASSPGSYGETQYF
>TRBV10-3|-|TRBD1|TRBJ2-6
TGTGCCATCAGAGCCGGGACAGGGGGCGGCTCTGGGGCCAACGTCCTGACTTTC
CAIRAGTGGGSGANVLTF
>TRBV27|-|-|TRBJ2-2
TGTGCCAGCAGTTTGGGGGGAGAAAACACCGGGGAGCTGTTTTTT
CASSLGGENTGELFF
>TRBV28|-|-|TRBJ1-6
TGTGCCAGCTGCCGACAGAATTCACCCCTCCACTTT
CASCRQNSPLHF
>TRBV7-2|-|TRBD1|TRBJ2-5
TGTGCCAGCAGCTTCGACAGGGAGGAGACCCAGTACTTC
CASSFDREETQYF
>TRBV28|once|-|TRBJ1-2
TGTGCCAGCACCGTCCCCGGGATCCTGATAGGAGGCTACACCTTC
CASTVPGILIGGYTF
>TRBV10-3|few|-|TRBJ1-2
TGTGCCATTGCCGAAGGAACAGGCGACTATGGCTACACCTTC
CAIAEGTGDYGYTF
>TRBV28|once|-|TRBJ2-5
TGTGCCAGCAGTTTATGGGGTGGGGGGGGCGGAGAGACCCAGTACTTC
CASSLWGGGGGETQYF
>TRBV12-3/TRBV12-4|-|-|TRBJ1-2
TGTGCCAGCAGCCTAACCCAAGACTATGGCTACACCTTC
CASSLTQDYGYTF
>TRBV27|-|TRBD1|TRBJ2-7
TGTGCCAGCAGTCGGACAGGGGGTTCCTACGAGCAGTACTTC
CASSRTGGSYEQYF
>TRBV7-3|-|-|TRBJ2-1
TGTGCCAGCAGCGGGGGCGGGGGCACCTACAATGAGCAGTTCTTC
CASSGGGGTYNEQFF
>TRBV2|-|-|TRBJ2-1
TGTGCCAGCAGCGCCAGTGCCGGGTGGACTTTCGACAATGAGCAGTTCTTC
CASSASAGWTFDNEQFF
>TRBV10-1|-|-|TRBJ2-5
TGCGCCAGCAGTGAGTCCCGAGATCAAGAGACCCAGTACTTC
CASSESRDQETQYF
>TRBV5-1|-|TRBD2|TRBJ2-1
TGCGCCAGCAGCCCGCTGACTAGCGGGAGTAGGGATGAGCAGTTCTTC
CASSPLTSGSRDEQFF
>TRBV6-5|-|TRBD1|TRBJ2-2
TGTGCCAGCCGAAGCCAGGGGGCCGGGGAGCTGTTTTTT
CASRSQGAGELFF
>TRBV27|-|-|TRBJ1-2
TGTGCCAGCAGTTTATCAGGACAGTTCTATGGCTACACCTTC
CASSLSGQFYGYTF
>TRBV27|-|-|TRBJ2-1
TGTGCCAGCAGCCTCCGGGACTCCCACAATGAGCAGTTCTTC
CASSLRDSHNEQFF
>TRBV14|-|-|TRBJ2-1
TGTGCCAGCAGCCAATCGAGAACTGAGCAGTTCTTC
CASSQSRTEQFF
>TRBV6-4|-|-|TRBJ2-5
TGTGCCAGCAGTGACCTAGGACAGCACTACCAAGAGACCCAGTACTTC
CASSDLGQHYQETQYF
>TRBV5-6|-|TRBD1|TRBJ2-7
TGTGCCAGCAGCCCACGGTCGGGACAGGACTCCTACGAGCAGTACTTC
CASSPRSGQDSYEQYF
>TRBV5-8|-|-|TRBJ2-5
TGTGCCAGCAGCTATAGAGGCGAGACCCAGTACTTC
CASSYRGETQYF
>TRBV6-5|-|TRBD1|TRBJ2-7
TGTGCCAGCAGGAAGGACAGGTCCTTCTACGAGCAGTACTTC
CASRKDRSFYEQYF
>TRBV6-6|-|-|TRBJ2-7
TGTGCCAGCAGTTACTCGACTGACTCCTACGAGCAGTACTTC
CASSYSTDSYEQYF
>TRBV28|-|TRBD1|TRBJ2-6
TGTGCCAGCAGATTCTATGGGACAGGGAGACCTGGGGCCAACGTCCTGACTTTC
CASRFYGTGRPGANVLTF
>TRBV2|-|TRBD2|TRBJ2-3
TGTGCCAGCAGTGAAGCCGGGGGGTGGTCTAGCACAGATACGCAGTATTTT
CASSEAGGWSSTDTQYF
>TRBV27|-|-|TRBJ2-3
TGTGCCAGCAGTTTGGCTAGCACAGATACGCAGTATTTT
CASSLASTDTQYF
>TRBV7-2|-|-|TRBJ1-1
TGTGCCAGCAGCCTACAGTTATATTCCACTGAAGCTTTCTTT
CASSLQLYSTEAFF
>TRBV7-9|-|-|TRBJ2-1
TGTGCCAGCAGCTTAGAAACGGGAGCTGGACCCAATGAGCAGTTCTTC
CASSLETGAGPNEQFF
>TRBV28|-|TRBD2|TRBJ2-1
TGTGCCAGCAGTCGCCTGGGACTAGCGGAGAACAATGAGCAGTTCTTC
CASSRLGLAENNEQFF
>TRBV10-3|-|TRBD2|TRBJ2-3
TGTGCCATCAGTGAGTCTGAAGCGGGGACTTATACGCAGTATTTT
CAISESEAGTYTQYF
>TRBV5-1|-|TRBD2|TRBJ2-3
TGCGCCAGCAGAGGGGGAGCGGGAGGGCCTCCTAGCACAGATACGCAGTATTTT
CASRGGAGGPPSTDTQYF
>TRBV28|-|-|TRBJ1-5
TGTGCCAGCAGAGGCGGGACGGATAGCAATCAGCCCCAGCATTTT
CASRGGTDSNQPQHF
>TRBV28|-|-|TRBJ1-3
TGTGCCAGCAGCGAACTCATTAATCGAATCGTCTCTGGAAACACCATATATTTT
CASSELINRIVSGNTIYF
>TRBV25-1|-|TRBD2|TRBJ2-7
TGTGCCAGCGGAGCGGGAGCATACGAGCAGTACTTC
CASGAGAYEQYF
>TRBV4-3|-|TRBD1|TRBJ1-2
TGCGCCAGCAGCCTCGGGACAGGCGGAACCTATGGCTACACCTTC
CASSLGTGGTYGYTF
>TRBV27|-|-|TRBJ2-7
TGTGCCAGCATTTCCGGCTACGAGCAGTACTTC
CASISGYEQYF
>TRBV4-1|-|-|TRBJ2-7
TGCGCCAGCAGCCAAGAGGGGGGTTACGAGCAGTACTTC
CASSQEGGYEQYF
>TRBV7-9|-|TRBD2|TRBJ2-1
TGTGCCAGCAGCCCCCTAGCGGGAGGGCCCCATGAGCAGTTCTTC
CASSPLAGGPHEQFF
>TRBV7-2|-|TRBD2|TRBJ2-7
TGTGCCAGCAGCTTAGGGCGGGAGGCCTCCTACGAGCAGTACTTC
CASSLGREASYEQYF
>TRBV19|-|-|TRBJ1-5
TGTGCCAGTAGTATTGGCAGGGCCCGAACAAATCAGCCCCAGCATTTT
CASSIGRARTNQPQHF
>TRBV27|-|TRBD1|TRBJ1-1
TGTGCCAGCAATACGGGACAGCTGAACACTGAAGCTTTCTTT
CASNTGQLNTEAFF
>TRBV4-1|-|TRBD2|TRBJ2-1
TGCGCCAGCAGCCATAGATCGGGACTAGGGTGGAGGAATGAGCAGTTCTTC
CASSHRSGLGWRNEQFF
>TRBV2|-|-|TRBJ2-7
TGTGCCAGCAGCCTGGGGCCCAACGAGCAGTACTTC
CASSLGPNEQYF
>TRBV30|few|TRBD2|TRBJ2-1
TGTGCCTGGAGTCAACTAGCGTTTAGGGACAATGAGCAGTTCTTC
CAWSQLAFRDNEQFF
>TRBV27|-|-|TRBJ2-2
TGTGCCAGCAGTTTGATCGGGACACAGACCGGGGAGCTGTTTTTT
CASSLIGTQTGELFF
>TRBV2|-|-|TRBJ2-7
TGTGCCAGCAGTGATCCCCCCGGTACCACCTACGAGCAGTACTTC
CASSDPPGTTYEQYF
>TRBV28|-|TRBD2|TRBJ2-1
TGTGCCAGCAGACAGAGCGGGAGTGGCGATGAGCAGTTCTTC
CASRQSGSGDEQFF
>TRBV28|-|-|TRBJ1-2
TGTGCCAGCAGTTCCCAGGGATCCTATGGCTACACCTTC
CASSSQGSYGYTF
>TRBV4-1|-|TRBD1|TRBJ2-5
TGCGCCAGCAGCCTTGGACAGGGACTCCGAGAGACCCAGTACTTC
CASSLGQGLRETQYF
>TRBV28|-|-|TRBJ1-4
TGTGCCAGCAGTTTGGGCAGGGGAAGGGAAAAACTGTTTTTT
CASSLGRGREKLFF
>TRBV20-1|-|-|TRBJ2-5
TGCAGTGCTAGTGTAGCGGAGATCCAAGAGACCCAGTACTTC
CSASVAEIQETQYF